A selection of T cell receptor beta chains follows, all from one sample in a study of cytomegalovirus exposure and HLA in healthy donors. Sequencing used immunoSEQ multiplex PCR; TCRdb keeps in-frame clones, though not all of them. The data hold 150,000 to 200,000 clones, with around 67% observed a single time. The sample was PBMCs. These receptors came from a woman aged 18-35 years in good health and CMV-seropositive. Both conserved end residues are part of each CDR3. Each record gives: V gene, J gene, CDR3 protein.

v_gene: TRBV15
j_gene: TRBJ2-7
CDR3aa: CATSSRVLYEQYF

v_gene: TRBV5-1
j_gene: TRBJ2-7
CDR3aa: CASSAQGGYYEQYF

v_gene: TRBV19
j_gene: TRBJ1-2
CDR3aa: CASSIDGGDYGYTF

v_gene: TRBV9
j_gene: TRBJ2-5
CDR3aa: CASSGSSGGDQETQYF

v_gene: TRBV30
j_gene: TRBJ1-1
CDR3aa: CAWSVGRVTEAFF

v_gene: TRBV11-2
j_gene: TRBJ1-1
CDR3aa: CASSPGTGRYTEAFF

v_gene: TRBV10-1
j_gene: TRBJ2-7
CDR3aa: CASSEGTGKGYEQYF

v_gene: TRBV4-3
j_gene: NA
CDR3aa: CASSQVGTYTGGYNEQYF

v_gene: TRBV6-5
j_gene: TRBJ2-1
CDR3aa: CASSPIAGGGNEQFF

v_gene: TRBV7-3
j_gene: TRBJ2-2
CDR3aa: CASSLGSGGNTGELFF

v_gene: TRBV27
j_gene: TRBJ2-2
CDR3aa: CASSYRAGRTNTGELFF

v_gene: TRBV30
j_gene: TRBJ2-5
CDR3aa: CAWSSGQETQYF

v_gene: TRBV7-9
j_gene: TRBJ2-1
CDR3aa: CASSRVAKNEQFF

v_gene: TRBV6-6
j_gene: TRBJ1-4
CDR3aa: CASSYQGAQGQKLFF

v_gene: TRBV4-1
j_gene: TRBJ2-7
CDR3aa: CASSHAGSYEQYF

v_gene: TRBV7-2
j_gene: TRBJ2-1
CDR3aa: CASSLVKRNEQFF

v_gene: TRBV13
j_gene: TRBJ2-5
CDR3aa: CASSPPRTSGGETQYF

v_gene: TRBV18
j_gene: TRBJ2-3
CDR3aa: CASSPAGGDTQYF

v_gene: TRBV6-5
j_gene: TRBJ1-5
CDR3aa: CASSLTGVRGSQHF

v_gene: TRBV6-5
j_gene: TRBJ1-3
CDR3aa: CASSYSWTGSGNTIYF

v_gene: TRBV4-1
j_gene: TRBJ2-7
CDR3aa: CASSHLTYEQYF

v_gene: TRBV5-6
j_gene: TRBJ1-2
CDR3aa: CASSFRGSDYGYTF

v_gene: TRBV15
j_gene: TRBJ2-7
CDR3aa: CATSRALAGSYEQYF

v_gene: TRBV29-1
j_gene: TRBJ2-1
CDR3aa: CSVGGGVSSSYNEQFF

v_gene: TRBV27
j_gene: TRBJ2-5
CDR3aa: CASSLTRDTRETQYF

v_gene: TRBV16
j_gene: TRBJ2-5
CDR3aa: CASSKGRGAQETQYF

v_gene: TRBV7-9
j_gene: TRBJ2-1
CDR3aa: CASSPPGGSYNEQFF

v_gene: TRBV19
j_gene: TRBJ1-1
CDR3aa: CASNWGVRSNTEAFF

v_gene: TRBV9
j_gene: TRBJ1-1
CDR3aa: CASRKTGSNTEAFF

v_gene: TRBV6-5
j_gene: TRBJ1-5
CDR3aa: CASSSYAINQPQHF

v_gene: TRBV19
j_gene: TRBJ1-2
CDR3aa: CASSWALIPSNYGYTF

v_gene: TRBV5-6
j_gene: TRBJ2-7
CDR3aa: CASSFRGQMLLEQYF

v_gene: TRBV28
j_gene: TRBJ1-2
CDR3aa: CASTTQGLGYTF

v_gene: TRBV6-1
j_gene: TRBJ2-1
CDR3aa: CASSEAISGSAYNEQFF

v_gene: TRBV10-3
j_gene: TRBJ2-4
CDR3aa: CAISESFLEGSKNIQYF

v_gene: TRBV14
j_gene: TRBJ1-1
CDR3aa: CASSPQTGGRTEAFF

v_gene: TRBV7-4
j_gene: TRBJ1-3
CDR3aa: CASRPPRDRGIYSGNTIYF

v_gene: TRBV7-3
j_gene: TRBJ2-6
CDR3aa: CASAEGRGANVLTF

v_gene: TRBV19
j_gene: TRBJ2-1
CDR3aa: CASATYYNEQFF

v_gene: TRBV19
j_gene: TRBJ2-7
CDR3aa: CASSIGIGTASYEQYF

v_gene: TRBV7-9
j_gene: NA
CDR3aa: CASSLAAGGLYEQYF

v_gene: TRBV7-3
j_gene: TRBJ1-2
CDR3aa: CASSLIPGREGYGYTF

v_gene: TRBV5-1
j_gene: TRBJ2-7
CDR3aa: CASSLRLAVSYEQYF

v_gene: TRBV6-5
j_gene: TRBJ2-5
CDR3aa: CASSKLYPAGVAQYF

v_gene: TRBV2
j_gene: TRBJ2-1
CDR3aa: CASRPLPPTRNNEQFF

v_gene: TRBV6-5
j_gene: TRBJ1-2
CDR3aa: CAAFQGARNYGYTF

v_gene: TRBV4-3
j_gene: TRBJ2-7
CDR3aa: CASSQDSVYEQYF

v_gene: TRBV10-2
j_gene: TRBJ2-2
CDR3aa: CASREALYTGELFF

v_gene: TRBV19
j_gene: TRBJ2-1
CDR3aa: CASSIRGFIDEQFF

v_gene: TRBV19
j_gene: TRBJ2-2
CDR3aa: CANLVSRGRTGELFF

v_gene: TRBV10-3
j_gene: TRBJ1-1
CDR3aa: CAIAWTRDTEAFF

v_gene: TRBV6-1
j_gene: TRBJ2-4
CDR3aa: CASSEAQRGIGTKNIQYF

v_gene: TRBV5-1
j_gene: TRBJ2-1
CDR3aa: CASSLGKGVEYNEQFF